The sequence of this T cell receptor (beta chain) was determined in a study of cytomegalovirus exposure and HLA in healthy donors. Study summary: Early released data had around 79 million unique TCRs, all coming from HLA-typed donors.

PCR was performed using 60 Vbeta and 13 Jbeta primers. The method was immunoSEQ multiplex PCR; TCRdb's version includes in-frame clones alone and lacks a portion of them. The sample carries about 93,000 clones, under 85% recorded once. CDR3 length: 13 amino acids. CDR1 and CDR2 from the germline V gene are MDHEN and SYDVKM. Trimming removed 9 bases at V and 2 bases at J, with 8 bases between. Source material: PBMCs. This sequence joins TRBV28 and TRBJ2-6; maybe TRBD1 (5 bases). This clonotype was obtained from a boy between 10 and 17 years old in good health and CMV-seronegative. Written as DNA, the CDR3 is TGTGCCAGTCAAGGGGCTGGGGCCAACGTCCTGACTTTC. Amino acid sequence: CASQGAGANVLTF. The variable domain in full, completed from reference TRBV28 and TRBJ2-6, reads DVKVTQSSRYLVKRTGEKVFLECVQDMDHENMFWYRQDPGLGLRLIYFSYDVKMKEKGDIPEGYSVSREKKERFSLILESASTNQTSMYLCASQGAGANVLTFGAGSRLTVL.